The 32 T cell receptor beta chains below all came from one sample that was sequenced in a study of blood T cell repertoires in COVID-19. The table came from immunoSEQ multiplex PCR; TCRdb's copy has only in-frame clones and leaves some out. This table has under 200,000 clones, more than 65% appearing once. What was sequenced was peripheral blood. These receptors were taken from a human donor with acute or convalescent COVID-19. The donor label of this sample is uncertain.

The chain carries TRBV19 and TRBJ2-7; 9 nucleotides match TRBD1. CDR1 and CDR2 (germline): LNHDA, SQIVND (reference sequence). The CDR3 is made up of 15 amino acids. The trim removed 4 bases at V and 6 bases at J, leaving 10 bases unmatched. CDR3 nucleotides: TGTGCCAGTAGTAAAATAGGGGACAGGGCCGCCGAGCAGTACTTC. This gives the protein CASSKIGDRAAEQYF. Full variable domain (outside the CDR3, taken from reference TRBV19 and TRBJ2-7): DGGITQSPKYLFRKEGQNVTLSCEQNLNHDAMYWYRQDPGQGLRLIYYSQIVNDFQKGDIAEGYSVSREKKESFPLTVTSAQKNPTAFYLCASSKIGDRAAEQYFGPGTRLTVT.

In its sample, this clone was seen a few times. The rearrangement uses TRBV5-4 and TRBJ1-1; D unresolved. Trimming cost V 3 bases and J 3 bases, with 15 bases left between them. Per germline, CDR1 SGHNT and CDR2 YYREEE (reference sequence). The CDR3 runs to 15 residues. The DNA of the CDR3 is TGTGCCAGCAGCTCCCAAACAAACAAGTACACTGAAGCTTTCTTT. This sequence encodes CASSSQTNKYTEAFF.

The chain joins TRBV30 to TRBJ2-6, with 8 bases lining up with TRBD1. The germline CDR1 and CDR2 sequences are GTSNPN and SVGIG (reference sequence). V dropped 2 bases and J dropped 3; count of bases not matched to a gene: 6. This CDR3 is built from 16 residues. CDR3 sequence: CAWSIGTGGGANVLTF. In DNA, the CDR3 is TGTGCCTGGAGTATAGGGACAGGCGGTGGGGCCAACGTCCTGACTTTC.

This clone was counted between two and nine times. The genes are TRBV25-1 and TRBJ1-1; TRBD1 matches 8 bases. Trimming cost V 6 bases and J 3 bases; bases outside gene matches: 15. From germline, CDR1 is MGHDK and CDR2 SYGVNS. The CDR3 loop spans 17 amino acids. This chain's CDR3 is CASSLTFPGQGDTEAFF. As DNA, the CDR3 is TGTGCCAGCAGCCTGACCTTTCCCGGACAGGGAGACACTGAAGCTTTCTTT.

CDR3 sequence reads: CASSSTGGLTEAFF. CDR3 nucleotide sequence: TGTGCCAGCAGCTCGACAGGGGGTCTTACTGAAGCTTTCTTT. The chain carries TRBV7-6 and TRBJ1-1; 9 bases map to TRBD1. The CDR3 runs 14 residues. Looked up from germline, CDR1 is SGHVS and CDR2 is FNYEAQ. After removal of 4 bases from V and 5 bases from J, the junction contained 5 bases not matched to a gene.

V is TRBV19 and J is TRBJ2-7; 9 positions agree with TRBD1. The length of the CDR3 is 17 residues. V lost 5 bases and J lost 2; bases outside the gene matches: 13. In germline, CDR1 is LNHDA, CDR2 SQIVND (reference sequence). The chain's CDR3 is CASSPGVPGQGTYEQYF. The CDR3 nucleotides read TGTGCCAGTAGTCCAGGAGTTCCAGGACAGGGGACCTACGAGCAGTACTTC. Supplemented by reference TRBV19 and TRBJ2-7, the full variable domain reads DGGITQSPKYLFRKEGQNVTLSCEQNLNHDAMYWYRQDPGQGLRLIYYSQIVNDFQKGDIAEGYSVSREKKESFPLTVTSAQKNPTAFYLCASSPGVPGQGTYEQYFGPGTRLTVT.

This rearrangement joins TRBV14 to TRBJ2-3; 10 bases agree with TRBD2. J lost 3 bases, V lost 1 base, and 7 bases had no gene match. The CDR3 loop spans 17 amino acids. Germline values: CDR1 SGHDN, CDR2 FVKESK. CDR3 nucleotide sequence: TGTGCCAGCAGCCAAGCTCGAACTAGCGGGGCAACAGATACGCAGTATTTT. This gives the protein CASSQARTSGATDTQYF.

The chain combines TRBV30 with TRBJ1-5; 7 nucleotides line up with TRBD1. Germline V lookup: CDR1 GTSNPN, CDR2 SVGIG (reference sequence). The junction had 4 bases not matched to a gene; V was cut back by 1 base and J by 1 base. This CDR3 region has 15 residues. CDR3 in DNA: TGTGCCTGGAGTGCGACAGGGAAGAGCAATCAGCCCCAGCATTTT. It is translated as CAWSATGKSNQPQHF.

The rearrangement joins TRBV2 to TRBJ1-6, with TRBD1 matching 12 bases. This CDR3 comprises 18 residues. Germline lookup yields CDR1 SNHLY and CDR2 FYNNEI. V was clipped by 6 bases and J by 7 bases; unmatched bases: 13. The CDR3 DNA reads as TGTGCCAGCAGGACCGGGACAGGGGGCGCCAAAGGGAATTCACCCCTCCACTTT. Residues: CASRTGTGGAKGNSPLHF.

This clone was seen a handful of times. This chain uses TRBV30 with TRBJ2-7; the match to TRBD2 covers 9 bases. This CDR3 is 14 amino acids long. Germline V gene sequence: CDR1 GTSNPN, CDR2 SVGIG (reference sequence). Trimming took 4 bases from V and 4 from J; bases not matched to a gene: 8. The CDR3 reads CAWTPGTSSYEQYF. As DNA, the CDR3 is TGTGCCTGGACCCCGGGGACTAGCTCTTACGAGCAGTACTTC.

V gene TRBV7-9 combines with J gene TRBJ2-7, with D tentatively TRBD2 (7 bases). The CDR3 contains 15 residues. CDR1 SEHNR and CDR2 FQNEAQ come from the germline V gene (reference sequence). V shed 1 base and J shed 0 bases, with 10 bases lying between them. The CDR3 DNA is TGTGCCAGCAGCTTAGGGGGGGGCTACTCCTACGAGCAGTACTTC. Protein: CASSLGGGYSYEQYF.

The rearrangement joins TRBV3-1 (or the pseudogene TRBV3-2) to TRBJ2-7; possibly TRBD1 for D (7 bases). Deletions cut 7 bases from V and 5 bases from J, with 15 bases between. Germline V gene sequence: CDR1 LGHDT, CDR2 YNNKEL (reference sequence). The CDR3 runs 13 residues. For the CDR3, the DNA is TGTGCCAGCACCAGGGGGGACGGTCACGAGCAGTACTTC. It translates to CASTRGDGHEQYF.

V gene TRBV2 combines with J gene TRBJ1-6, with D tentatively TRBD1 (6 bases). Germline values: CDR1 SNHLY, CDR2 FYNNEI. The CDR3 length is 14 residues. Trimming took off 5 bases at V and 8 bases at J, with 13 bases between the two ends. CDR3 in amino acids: CASSTGQGHSPLHF. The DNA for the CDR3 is TGTGCCAGCAGTACCGGCCAGGGGCATTCACCCCTCCACTTT.

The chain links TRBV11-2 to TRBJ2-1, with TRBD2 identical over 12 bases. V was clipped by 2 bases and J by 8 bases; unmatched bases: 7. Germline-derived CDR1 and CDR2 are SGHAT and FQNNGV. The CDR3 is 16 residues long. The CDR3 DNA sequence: TGTGCCAGCAGCTTAAGAGGACTAGCGGGACACGATGAGCAGTTCTTC. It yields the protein CASSLRGLAGHDEQFF.

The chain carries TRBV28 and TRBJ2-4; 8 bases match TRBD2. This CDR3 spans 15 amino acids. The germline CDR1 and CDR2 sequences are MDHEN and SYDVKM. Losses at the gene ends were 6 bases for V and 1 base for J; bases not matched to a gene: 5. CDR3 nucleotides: TGTGCCAGCAGCCAAGGACTAGCTGCCAAAAACATTCAGTACTTC. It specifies CASSQGLAAKNIQYF.

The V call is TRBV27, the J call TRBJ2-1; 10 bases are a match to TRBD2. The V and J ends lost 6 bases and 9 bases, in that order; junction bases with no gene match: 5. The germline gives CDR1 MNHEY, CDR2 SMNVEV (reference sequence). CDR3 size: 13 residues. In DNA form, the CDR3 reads TGTGCCAGCAGCAATGTAGCGGGAGGTGAGCAGTTCTTC. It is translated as CASSNVAGGEQFF.

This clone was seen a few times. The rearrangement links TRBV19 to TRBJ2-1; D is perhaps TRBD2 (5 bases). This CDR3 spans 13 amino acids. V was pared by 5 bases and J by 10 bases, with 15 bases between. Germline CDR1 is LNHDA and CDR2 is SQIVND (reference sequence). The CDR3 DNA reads TGTGCCAGTAGTGTGTACCGAGGGAGCGAGCAGTTCTTC. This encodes CASSVYRGSEQFF.

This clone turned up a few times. This CDR3 reads CASSLGLAEPYEQYF. The CDR3 DNA is TGTGCCAGCAGCCTGGGACTAGCGGAACCCTACGAGCAGTACTTC. V gene TRBV14 combines with J gene TRBJ2-7; 11 nucleotides match TRBD2. This CDR3 is built from 15 residues. With V trimmed by 4 bases and J by 2 bases, 4 bases remained unmatched. Looked up from germline, CDR1 is SGHDN and CDR2 is FVKESK.

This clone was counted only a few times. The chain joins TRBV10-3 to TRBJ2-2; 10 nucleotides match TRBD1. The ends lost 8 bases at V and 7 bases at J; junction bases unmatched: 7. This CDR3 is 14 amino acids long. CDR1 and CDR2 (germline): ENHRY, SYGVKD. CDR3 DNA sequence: TGTGCCATCCGGGACAGGGGAGGAAGCGGGGAGCTGTTTTTT. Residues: CAIRDRGGSGELFF.

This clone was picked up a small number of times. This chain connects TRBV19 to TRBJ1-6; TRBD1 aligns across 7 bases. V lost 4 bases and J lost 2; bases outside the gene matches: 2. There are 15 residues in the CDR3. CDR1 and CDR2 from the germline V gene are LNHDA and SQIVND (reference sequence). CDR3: CASSTGQAYNSPLHF. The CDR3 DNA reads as TGTGCCAGTAGTACCGGACAGGCCTATAATTCACCCCTCCACTTT.

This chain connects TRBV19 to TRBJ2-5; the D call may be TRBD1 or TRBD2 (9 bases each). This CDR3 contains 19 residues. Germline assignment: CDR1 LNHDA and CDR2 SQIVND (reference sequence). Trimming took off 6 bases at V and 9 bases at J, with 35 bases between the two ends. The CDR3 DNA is TGTGCCAGTAGCCCTACCGGGACAGGGTTCGGCGGGAGGGGTGGGGCCCAGTACTTC. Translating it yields CASSPTGTGFGGRGGAQYF. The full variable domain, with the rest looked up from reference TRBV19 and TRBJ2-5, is DGGITQSPKYLFRKEGQNVTLSCEQNLNHDAMYWYRQDPGQGLRLIYYSQIVNDFQKGDIAEGYSVSREKKESFPLTVTSAQKNPTAFYLCASSPTGTGFGGRGGAQYFGPGTRLLVL.

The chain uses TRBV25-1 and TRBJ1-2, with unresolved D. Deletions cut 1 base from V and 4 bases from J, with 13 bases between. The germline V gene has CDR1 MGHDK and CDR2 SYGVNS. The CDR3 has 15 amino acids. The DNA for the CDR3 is TGTGCCAGCAGTGAATTCGGTGTCACTGTCTATGGCTACACCTTC. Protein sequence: CASSEFGVTVYGYTF.

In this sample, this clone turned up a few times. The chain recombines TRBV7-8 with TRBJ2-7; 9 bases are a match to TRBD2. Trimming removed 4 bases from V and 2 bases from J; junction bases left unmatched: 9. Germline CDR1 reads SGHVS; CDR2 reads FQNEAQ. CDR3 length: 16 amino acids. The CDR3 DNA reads TGTGCCAGCAGCTCGGGCCGACTAGCGGCTCCCTACGAGCAGTACTTC. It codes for CASSSGRLAAPYEQYF.

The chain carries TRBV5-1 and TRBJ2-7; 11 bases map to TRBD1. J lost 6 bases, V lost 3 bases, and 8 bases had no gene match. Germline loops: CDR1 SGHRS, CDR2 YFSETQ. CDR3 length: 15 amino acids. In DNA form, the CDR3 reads TGCGCCAGCAGCTCCAGGTGGGACAGGGGGAGCGAGCAGTACTTC. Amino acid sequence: CASSSRWDRGSEQYF.

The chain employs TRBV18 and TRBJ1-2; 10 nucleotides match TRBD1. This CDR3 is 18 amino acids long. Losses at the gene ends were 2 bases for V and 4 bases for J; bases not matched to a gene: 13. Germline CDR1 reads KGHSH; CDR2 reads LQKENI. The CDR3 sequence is CASSPFGPGTGESYGYTF. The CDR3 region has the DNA TGTGCCAGCTCACCATTCGGCCCAGGGACAGGGGAGAGCTATGGCTACACCTTC.

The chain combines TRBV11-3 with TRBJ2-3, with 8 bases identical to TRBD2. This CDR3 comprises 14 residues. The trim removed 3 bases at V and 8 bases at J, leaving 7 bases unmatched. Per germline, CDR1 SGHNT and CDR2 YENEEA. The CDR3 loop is CASSFERGSGTQYF. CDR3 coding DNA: TGTGCCAGCAGCTTTGAGCGGGGGTCCGGTACGCAGTATTTT.

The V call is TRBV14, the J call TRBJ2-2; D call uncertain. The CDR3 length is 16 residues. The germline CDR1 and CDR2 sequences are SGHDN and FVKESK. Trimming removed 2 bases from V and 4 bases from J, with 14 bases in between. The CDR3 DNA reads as TGTGCCAGCAGCCAATTAACCCCGAGTGGCACCGGGGAGCTGTTTTTT. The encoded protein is CASSQLTPSGTGELFF.

CDR3 amino acids: CASSLGLAGGNEQFF. The CDR3 nucleotides read TGTGCCAGCAGCTTAGGGCTAGCGGGAGGGAATGAGCAGTTCTTC. This sequence joins TRBV7-3 and TRBJ2-1; 12 bases map to TRBD2. Germline V gives CDR1 SGHTA, CDR2 FQGTGA. J lost 7 bases, V lost 2 bases, and 3 bases had no gene match. The CDR3 length is 15 residues.

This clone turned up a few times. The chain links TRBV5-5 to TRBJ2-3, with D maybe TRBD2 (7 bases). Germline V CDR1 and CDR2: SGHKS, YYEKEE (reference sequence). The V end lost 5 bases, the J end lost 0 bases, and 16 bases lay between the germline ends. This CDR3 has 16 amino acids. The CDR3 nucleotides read TGTGCCAGCAGGTTCAGGGGAGGGGGGAGCACAGATACGCAGTATTTT. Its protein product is CASRFRGGGSTDTQYF.

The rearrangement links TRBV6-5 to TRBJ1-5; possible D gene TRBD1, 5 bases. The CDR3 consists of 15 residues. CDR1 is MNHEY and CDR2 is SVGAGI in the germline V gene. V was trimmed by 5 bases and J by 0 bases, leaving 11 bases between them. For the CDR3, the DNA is TGTGCCAGCAGTCTTGACAGAGGTAGCAATCAGCCCCAGCATTTT. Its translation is CASSLDRGSNQPQHF.

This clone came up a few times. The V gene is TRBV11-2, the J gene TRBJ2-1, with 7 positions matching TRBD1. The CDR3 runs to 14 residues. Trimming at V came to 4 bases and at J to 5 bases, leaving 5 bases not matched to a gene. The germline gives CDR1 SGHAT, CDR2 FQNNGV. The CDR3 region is CASSSDRVDNEQFF. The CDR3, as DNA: TGTGCCAGCAGCTCAGACAGGGTTGACAATGAGCAGTTCTTC.

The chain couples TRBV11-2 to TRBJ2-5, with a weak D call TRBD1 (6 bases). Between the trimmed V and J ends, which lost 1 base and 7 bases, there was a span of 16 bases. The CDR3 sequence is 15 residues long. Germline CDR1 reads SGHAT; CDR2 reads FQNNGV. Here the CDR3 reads CASSLGPQRGGTQYF. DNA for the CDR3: TGTGCCAGCAGCTTAGGGCCCCAACGAGGGGGGACCCAGTACTTC. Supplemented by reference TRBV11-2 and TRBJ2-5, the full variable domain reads EAGVAQSPRYKIIEKRQSVAFWCNPISGHATLYWYQQILGQGPKLLIQFQNNGVVDDSQLPKDRFSAERLKGVDSTLKIQPAKLEDSAVYLCASSLGPQRGGTQYFGPGTRLLVL.